This T cell receptor (beta chain) originates from a study of blood T cells in healthy people across ages. Study conclusions and caveats: Whereas aged donors had fewer naive CD4+ cells, long-lived donors had more of them and higher diversity.

A second roughly 6 to 12 cycle PCR used barcoded and J-beta primers. TCRdb processed the 5' RACE reads anew with MiXCR; each CDR3 protein has one entry. The repertoire holds around 990,000 distinct CDR3 sequences, with 20% to 25% as singletons. Remarks on this clonotype: Antigen: not known.

Each sample gave at least 7 million isolated PBMCs. Trimming left V 1 base short and J 5 bases short, with 9 bases between. CDR1 and CDR2 from the germline V gene are DFQATT and SNEGSKA (reference sequence). This CDR3 has 13 residues. This sample also appeared in a second study, on T cells of mothers and their children. That publication notes: The yield was over 8 million TCR beta CDR3 reads from each mother and a few million from each child.

The specimen was blood. The V and J genes are TRBV20-1 and TRBJ2-1, with TRBD1 as a possible D gene (5 bases). This receptor was obtained from a girl aged 2 to 9 in good health. The CDR3 DNA sequence: TGCAGTGCTAGAGTGGACACTAACAATGAGCAGTTCTTC. Its translation is CSARVDTNNEQFF.